This T cell receptor (beta chain) was recorded in a study of blood T cell repertoires in COVID-19. Study background: Acute-phase and convalescent COVID-19 samples originated in the United States, Italy and Spain.

The protocol was immunoSEQ multiplex PCR, while the TCRdb copy is restricted to in-frame clones and leaves out a portion. In the table there are some 150,000 clones, 80% to 90% of which are singletons. The CDR3 is 17 amino acids. The ends were cut back, 0 bases at V and 9 bases at J, with 21 bases in the middle. In germline, CDR1 is LGHNA, CDR2 YSLEER. V and J are TRBV4-3 and TRBJ2-1; D possibly corresponds to TRBD2 (6 bases). The sequence was collected from a woman aged 60-70 years with COVID-19, enrolled during active disease. The sequenced sample was peripheral blood. CDR3 sequence: CASSQDFGGTGLVEQFF. In DNA form, the CDR3 reads TGCGCCAGCAGCCAAGATTTTGGCGGGACTGGCCTGGTTGAGCAGTTCTTC.